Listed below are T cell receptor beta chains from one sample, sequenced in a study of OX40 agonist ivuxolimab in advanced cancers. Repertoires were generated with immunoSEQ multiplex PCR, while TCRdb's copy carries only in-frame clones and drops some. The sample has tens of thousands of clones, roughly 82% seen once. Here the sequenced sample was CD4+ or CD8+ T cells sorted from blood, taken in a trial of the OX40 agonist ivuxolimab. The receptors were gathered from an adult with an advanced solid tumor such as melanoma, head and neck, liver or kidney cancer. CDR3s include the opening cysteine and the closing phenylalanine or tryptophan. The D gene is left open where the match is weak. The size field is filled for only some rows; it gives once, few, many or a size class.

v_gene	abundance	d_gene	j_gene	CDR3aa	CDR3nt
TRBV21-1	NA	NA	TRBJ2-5	CASSKVSPGRQQETQYF	TGTGCCAGCAGCAAAGTGTCTCCGGGACGGCAACAAGAGACCCAGTACTTC
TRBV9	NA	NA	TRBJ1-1	CASSVNRDYATEAFF	TGTGCCAGCAGCGTAAACAGGGACTATGCCACTGAAGCTTTCTTT
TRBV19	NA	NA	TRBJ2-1	CASSEGTYNEQFF	TGTGCCAGTAGTGAGGGGACCTACAATGAGCAGTTCTTC
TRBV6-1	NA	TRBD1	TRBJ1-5	CASTSGGNLNQPQHF	TGTGCCAGCACCTCAGGGGGGAATCTCAATCAGCCCCAGCATTTT
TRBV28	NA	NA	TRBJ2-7	CASSLRLYEQYF	TGTGCCAGCAGTCTACGACTCTACGAGCAGTACTTC
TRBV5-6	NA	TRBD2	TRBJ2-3	CASSQDPSGSFPDTQYF	TGTGCCAGCAGCCAAGATCCTAGCGGGAGCTTCCCAGATACGCAGTATTTT
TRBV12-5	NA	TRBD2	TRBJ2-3	CASGLVGGSTDTQYF	TGTGCTAGTGGTTTGGTGGGGGGGAGCACAGATACGCAGTATTTT
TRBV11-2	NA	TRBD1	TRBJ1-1	CASSQSRDSHLNTEAFF	TGTGCCAGCAGCCAAAGCCGGGACAGCCACCTGAACACTGAAGCTTTCTTT
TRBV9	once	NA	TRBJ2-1	CASSTTSLNEQFF	TGTGCCAGCAGCACGACTAGTCTTAATGAGCAGTTCTTC
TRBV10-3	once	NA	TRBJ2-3	CAISESHRHRDTQYF	TGTGCCATCAGTGAGTCCCACAGACACAGAGATACGCAGTATTTT
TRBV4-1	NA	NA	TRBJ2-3	CASSQADTQYF	TGCGCCAGCAGCCAGGCAGATACGCAGTATTTT
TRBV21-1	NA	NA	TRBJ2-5	CASSSLAGEFKWTQYF	TGTGCCAGCAGCTCTTTAGCGGGCGAGTTCAAATGGACCCAGTACTTC
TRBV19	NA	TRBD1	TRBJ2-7	CASTLKGGTGGYEQYF	TGTGCCAGTACCCTCAAAGGGGGGACAGGGGGCTACGAGCAGTACTTC
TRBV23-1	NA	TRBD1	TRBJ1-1	CASSPPPLTGGTEAFF	TGCGCCAGCAGTCCCCCCCCATTGACAGGGGGGACTGAAGCTTTCTTT
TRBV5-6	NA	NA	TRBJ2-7	CASSLLTGADEQYF	TGTGCCAGCAGCCTACTTACGGGGGCCGACGAGCAGTACTTC
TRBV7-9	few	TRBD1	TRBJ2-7	CASSPPTGPYEQYF	TGTGCCAGCAGCCCCCCGACAGGGCCCTACGAGCAGTACTTC
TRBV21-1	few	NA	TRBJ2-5	CASRSRQGETQYF	TGTGCCAGCCGATCCAGGCAGGGAGAGACCCAGTACTTC
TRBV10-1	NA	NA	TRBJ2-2	CATWPGIDTGELFF	TGCGCCACCTGGCCTGGAATCGACACCGGGGAGCTGTTTTTT
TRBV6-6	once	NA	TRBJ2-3	CATKGADTQYF	TGTGCCACCAAGGGAGCAGATACGCAGTATTTT
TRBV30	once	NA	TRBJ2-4	CAWSPGVVKNIQYF	TGTGCCTGGAGTCCGGGAGTGGTCAAAAACATTCAGTACTTC
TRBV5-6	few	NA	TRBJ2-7	CASSYVQGSYEQYF	TGTGCCAGCAGCTATGTCCAGGGGTCGTACGAGCAGTACTTC
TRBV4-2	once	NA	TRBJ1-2	CASSQVDQGTTNYGYTF	TGTGCCAGCAGCCAAGTTGATCAGGGGACGACTAACTATGGCTACACCTTC
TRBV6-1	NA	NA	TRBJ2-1	CASLFGVPLDEQFF	TGTGCCAGCCTGTTTGGTGTTCCCCTCGATGAGCAGTTCTTC
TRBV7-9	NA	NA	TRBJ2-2	CASSLAPGELFF	TGTGCCAGCAGCTTAGCTCCCGGGGAGCTGTTTTTT
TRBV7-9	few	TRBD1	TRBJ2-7	CASLGQGKNEQYF	TGTGCCAGCCTCGGACAGGGGAAGAACGAGCAGTACTTC
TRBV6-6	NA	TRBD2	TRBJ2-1	CASSYLGLNNEQFF	TGTGCCAGCAGTTACCTGGGACTAAACAATGAGCAGTTCTTC
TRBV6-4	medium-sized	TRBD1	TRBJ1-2	CASSDGRDSNYGYTF	TGTGCCAGCAGTGACGGCCGGGACAGCAACTATGGCTACACCTTC